This T cell receptor (beta chain) was recovered during a study of T cell repertoires in cytomegalovirus infection. Study-level information: Public TCR beta signatures provided an indication of both CMV infection and a matching HLA type.

V gave up 0 bases and J gave up 4 bases, with 13 bases separating them. The germline V gene has CDR1 SGHRS and CDR2 YFSETQ. CDR3 length: 15 residues. About this clonotype itself: Its antigen is not known.

TCRdb re-called the reads with MiXCR, one entry per CDR3 protein. The table lists around 270,000 distinct CDR3 sequences, over 8% of them singletons, with roughly 16% in the top ten. The study's findings and limits: People with CMV and the relevant HLA were identified by cumulative public TCR beta family frequency. There were HLA-C-restricted CMV-specific TCR beta clonotypes dominating the ex vivo response.

This TCR came from a human donor in good health (CMV status not recorded). Some clones in this sample may be carry-over from other donors' samples. Sequencing was done on a sample of PBMCs. J is TRBJ1-2 and V is TRBV5-1, with D possibly being TRBD1 (6 bases). CDR3 DNA sequence: TGCGCCAGCAGCTTGGGACAGGACGCGCCCTATGGCTACACCTTC. Translated, it gives CASSLGQDAPYGYTF.